This T cell receptor (beta chain) derives from a study of OX40 agonist ivuxolimab in advanced cancers. At the level of the study: Three patients, one with hepatocellular carcinoma and two with cutaneous melanoma, achieved partial responses.

Overall study findings and caveats: Certain nonresponding patients likewise had low normalized T-cell clonal expansion. In CD8+ T cells, expanded clones were on average more numerous than in CD4+.

Autoimmune disease history or systemic immunosuppression led to patient exclusion. Note on this clone: The antigen is unknown.

Germline V gene data show CDR1 as GTSNPN and CDR2 as SVGIG (reference sequence). This CDR3 region has 14 residues. Trimming left V 0 bases short and J 0 bases short, with 7 bases between. This table comes from immunoSEQ multiplex PCR, and its TCRdb copy is limited to in-frame clones, with some not included. Found here are over 90,000 clones, less than 90% of them singletons; the top ten hold approximately 5.7%. Source: CD4+ or CD8+ T cells sorted from blood, taken in a trial of the OX40 agonist ivuxolimab. V and J are TRBV30 and TRBJ2-3; D call uncertain. The TCR comes from an adult with an advanced solid tumor such as melanoma, head and neck, liver or kidney cancer. DNA of the CDR3: TGTGCCTGGAGTGTTTCGACTAGCACAGATACGCAGTATTTT. Translating it yields CAWSVSTSTDTQYF.